Listed here are 26 T cell receptor beta chains from one sample, sequenced in a study of T-cell memory formation after mild COVID-19. TCRdb reanalysed the 5' RACE reads using MiXCR and keeps one entry per CDR3 protein. The sample has fewer than 550,000 distinct CDR3 sequences, 15% to 20% seen once; the top ten hold approximately 8.4%. The material sequenced was PBMCs or a T cell subset sorted from them (not recorded which). These receptors all stem from an adult woman who had mild COVID-19 (a few samples of this study predate the infection). Cell type and time point are not known.

The chain combines TRBV30 with TRBJ1-4, with 8 bases matching TRBD1. The CDR3 covers 15 residues. CDR1 and CDR2 from the germline V gene are GTSNPN and SVGIG (reference sequence). V trimming: 2 bases; J trimming: 6 bases; junction bases outside the gene matches: 8. CDR3 protein: CAWSPGGTGHEKLFF. CDR3 nucleotide sequence: TGTGCCTGGAGTCCGGGAGGGACAGGACATGAAAAACTGTTTTTT. The full variable domain, its missing parts supplied by reference TRBV30 and TRBJ1-4, is SQTIHQWPATLVQPVGSPLSLECTVEGTSNPNLYWYRQAAGRGLQLLFYSVGIGQISSEVPQNLSASRPQDRQFILSSKKLLLSDSGFYLCAWSPGGTGHEKLFFGSGTQLSVL.

This rearrangement joins TRBV18 to TRBJ2-6; D possibly corresponds to TRBD1 (6 bases). The V gene lost 6 bases and the J gene lost 0 bases, with 21 bases spanning the gap. Looked up from germline, CDR1 is KGHSH and CDR2 is LQKENI. The CDR3 consists of 19 residues. DNA for the CDR3: TGTGCCAGCTCCCCCACTCCGGGACAAATCGCCTCTGGGGCCAACGTCCTGACTTTC. It translates to CASSPTPGQIASGANVLTF.

The chain joins TRBV19 to TRBJ2-5; unclear D gene. Germline lookup yields CDR1 LNHDA and CDR2 SQIVND (reference sequence). The CDR3 totals 15 residues. The V and J ends lost 6 bases and 4 bases respectively, with 18 bases between them. The CDR3 DNA is TGTGCCAGTAGCCCCGGGTACTCGGTTTCAGAGACCCAGTACTTC. Residues: CASSPGYSVSETQYF.

This clonotype was counted between two and nine times. The chain has TRBV7-2 and TRBJ2-7; TRBD2 agrees at 12 bases. Trimming at V came to 5 bases and at J to 1 base, leaving 3 bases not matched to a gene. Per the germline V gene, CDR1 is SGHTA and CDR2 is FQGNSA. This CDR3 is 15 amino acids long. In DNA form, the CDR3 reads TGTGCCAGCAGCGAGGGACTAGCGGGTTCCTACGAGCAGTACTTC. This codes for CASSEGLAGSYEQYF.

This clonotype was counted a few times. This chain links TRBV6-1 with TRBJ2-3; 10 positions agree with TRBD1. CDR1 is MNHNS, CDR2 SASEGT, per germline. This CDR3 contains 13 residues. The J segment lost 4 bases and the V segment lost 6 bases, leaving 1 base of the junction unmatched. CDR3 loop: CASRGTGADTQYF. The CDR3 DNA reads TGTGCCAGCAGAGGGACAGGGGCAGATACGCAGTATTTT.

This clonotype was detected a few times. V gene TRBV7-9 combines with J gene TRBJ1-1, with 11 bases that match TRBD1. The CDR3 runs 17 residues. The germline V gene encodes CDR1 SEHNR and CDR2 FQNEAQ (reference sequence). After removal of 5 bases from V and 1 base from J, the junction contained 9 bases not matched to a gene. The CDR3 bases are TGTGCCAGCAGCCAAGGACAGGGGGCTACCCCGAACACTGAAGCTTTCTTT. Protein sequence: CASSQGQGATPNTEAFF.

The chain carries TRBV5-1 and TRBJ2-1, with 9 bases that match TRBD1. Germline assignment: CDR1 SGHRS and CDR2 YFSETQ. V lost 4 bases, J lost 6 bases, and 8 bases stayed unmatched. This CDR3 spans 15 amino acids. The CDR3 loop reads CASSAPGQGSNEQFF. The CDR3 DNA reads as TGCGCCAGCAGCGCCCCGGGACAGGGATCCAATGAGCAGTTCTTC.

The chain is built from TRBV20-1 and TRBJ2-1; 9 positions agree with TRBD2. This CDR3 has 14 amino acids. With 0 bases clipped from V and 8 bases from J, the junction kept 5 bases outside the gene matches. Per germline, CDR1 DFQATT and CDR2 SNEGSKA (reference sequence). The CDR3 DNA follows: TGCAGTGCTAGAGATAGGAGCGGGGGGCATGAGCAGTTCTTC. Translating gives CSARDRSGGHEQFF.

The chain has TRBV3-1 and TRBJ2-2; perhaps TRBD2 as D (5 bases). V lost 4 bases and J lost 5, with 14 bases in between. The CDR3 runs to 15 residues. CDR1 is LGHDT, CDR2 YNNKEL, per germline (reference sequence). The CDR3 DNA reads as TGTGCCAGCAGCCCAAGCGGAAAGGATACCGGGGAGCTGTTTTTT. Protein product: CASSPSGKDTGELFF.

This clonotype was detected a few times. The chain is built from TRBV5-4 and TRBJ2-4; D unresolved. V was cut by 5 bases and J by 5 bases, with 11 bases left in between. CDR1 is SGHNT, CDR2 YYREEE, per germline (reference sequence). The length of the CDR3 is 13 residues. CDR3: CASSSSLENIQYF. In DNA form, the CDR3 reads TGTGCCAGCAGTTCCTCACTGGAAAACATTCAGTACTTC. Based on the CDR3 plus reference TRBV5-4 and TRBJ2-4, the full variable domain is ETGVTQSPTHLIKTRGQQVTLRCSSQSGHNTVSWYQQALGQGPQFIFQYYREEENGRGNFPPRFSGLQFPNYSSELNVNALELDDSALYLCASSSSLENIQYFGAGTRLSVL.

This clonotype was counted a few times. The chain has TRBV6-5 and TRBJ1-5; perhaps TRBD1 as D (5 bases). Trimming shortened V by 0 bases and J by 3 bases, and 12 bases separated the two germline ends. The germline V gene encodes CDR1 MNHEY and CDR2 SVGAGI. This CDR3 is built from 16 residues. The CDR3 here is CASSYSGAGNNQPQHF. The CDR3, as DNA: TGTGCCAGCAGTTACTCAGGGGCAGGGAACAATCAGCCCCAGCATTTT.

This clonotype was seen a handful of times. This chain connects TRBV3-1 to TRBJ1-3, with 8 bases matching TRBD1. Trimming cost V 4 bases and J 4 bases; bases outside gene matches: 6. The CDR3 runs 15 residues. Per germline, CDR1 LGHDT and CDR2 YNNKEL (reference sequence). The CDR3 reads CASSPTGGTGNTIYF. The DNA for the CDR3 is TGTGCCAGCAGCCCAACAGGGGGAACGGGAAACACCATATATTTT. Full variable domain (rest looked up from reference TRBV3-1 and TRBJ1-3): DTAVSQTPKYLVTQMGNDKSIKCEQNLGHDTMYWYKQDSKKFLKIMFSYNNKELIINETVPNRFSPKSPDKAHLNLHINSLELGDSAVYFCASSPTGGTGNTIYFGEGSWLTVV.

The chain is built from TRBV30 and TRBJ2-7; TRBD2 agrees at 7 bases. Germline lookup yields CDR1 GTSNPN and CDR2 SVGIG (reference sequence). V trimming: 2 bases; J trimming: 0 bases; junction bases outside the gene matches: 4. The CDR3 has 14 residues. The CDR3, as DNA: TGTGCCTGGAGTCTGGGGGGGTCCTCCTACGAGCAGTACTTC. As protein: CAWSLGGSSYEQYF.

This clonotype was seen ten or more times. The CDR3 DNA follows: TGTGCCAGCAGCCAAGATTGGCGAGAGACCCAGTACTTC. Its translation: CASSQDWRETQYF. This chain joins TRBV4-2 and TRBJ2-5, with D uncertain. Germline-derived CDR1 and CDR2 are LGHNA and YNFKEQ. V was clipped by 0 bases and J by 4 bases, with 6 bases between them. The CDR3 has 13 amino acids.

The chain uses TRBV12-3 or TRBV12-4 and TRBJ2-7, with 8 bases fitting TRBD2. Losses at the gene ends were 5 bases for V and 3 bases for J; bases not matched to a gene: 15. This CDR3 contains 17 residues. CDR3 amino acids: CASSALPAVAGYYEQYF. The DNA of the CDR3 is TGTGCCAGCAGTGCCCTGCCGGCGGTAGCGGGATACTACGAGCAGTACTTC.

CDR3 protein: CATGTGAYNEQFF. The CDR3 nucleotides read TGTGCCACCGGGACAGGGGCCTACAATGAGCAGTTCTTC. The chain links TRBV24-1 to TRBJ2-1, with TRBD1 matching 10 bases. This CDR3 region has 13 residues. Germline V gene data show CDR1 as KGHDR and CDR2 as SFDVKD. With 9 bases clipped from V and 2 bases from J, the junction kept 0 bases outside the gene matches.

The rearrangement links TRBV12-3 or TRBV12-4 to TRBJ1-5, with TRBD1 as a possible D gene (5 bases). V shed 1 base and J shed 2 bases, with 21 bases lying between them. This CDR3 comprises 19 residues. CDR3 DNA: TGTGCCAGCAGTTTAGGACTTTTCCGTCAGGGTAGGGGCAATCAGCCCCAGCATTTT. Translating gives CASSLGLFRQGRGNQPQHF.

Regarding this clonotype: One end of the junction is discordant with germline, which a read error may explain. The chain joins TRBV20-1 to TRBJ1-1; no clear D gene. Germline CDR1 is DFQATT and CDR2 is SNEGSKA (reference sequence). The CDR3 runs 10 residues. The CDR3 loop is CSAMNAEAFF. The CDR3 bases are TGCAGTGCTATGAACGCTGAAGCTTTCTTT.

The chain is built from TRBV12-3 or TRBV12-4 and TRBJ2-1; TRBD1 matches 12 bases. V shed 5 bases, J shed 12 bases, and the junction held 11 bases outside the gene matches. The CDR3 totals 15 residues. The CDR3: CASSPGQGALGRQFF. CDR3 coding DNA: TGTGCCAGCAGTCCGGGACAGGGGGCGCTTGGGCGGCAGTTCTTC.

The sample holds a few counts of this clonotype. This chain connects TRBV27 to TRBJ2-7; tentatively, D is TRBD1 or TRBD2 (5 bases each). V shed 6 bases and J shed 12 bases, with 21 bases lying between them. The CDR3 length is 13 residues. Per germline, CDR1 MNHEY and CDR2 SMNVEV (reference sequence). This CDR3 reads CASSLSGVGVRYF. The CDR3 DNA follows: TGTGCCAGCAGCCTATCTGGAGTGGGGGTACGGTACTTC.

This clonotype was counted many times. The chain joins TRBV27 to TRBJ2-1, with D unresolved. The germline V gene has CDR1 MNHEY and CDR2 SMNVEV (reference sequence). CDR3 size: 11 residues. Trimming removed 3 bases from V and 5 bases from J, with 2 bases in between. In nucleotides, the CDR3 is TGTGCCAGCAGTTTCCACAATGAGCAGTTCTTC. Translating gives CASSFHNEQFF.

V and J are TRBV5-1 and TRBJ1-1; 11 bases map to TRBD1. Trimming cost V 6 bases and J 5 bases; bases outside gene matches: 12. The CDR3 is 16 residues long. CDR1 SGHRS and CDR2 YFSETQ come from the germline V gene. CDR3 nucleotides: TGCGCCAGCACATTAGGGGACAGGGGGGCGACAACTGAAGCTTTCTTT. The encoded protein is CASTLGDRGATTEAFF.

The chain employs TRBV24-1 and TRBJ1-2; 7 bases line up with TRBD1. The CDR3 is 14 residues long. The V segment lost 3 bases and the J segment 4 bases; nucleotides outside the gene matches: 4. Per the germline V gene, CDR1 is KGHDR and CDR2 is SFDVKD. The CDR3 sequence is CATSDPGGSYGYTF. CDR3 coding DNA: TGTGCCACCAGTGATCCAGGGGGGAGCTATGGCTACACCTTC.

The rearrangement uses TRBV6-6 and TRBJ1-2; D is undetermined. Germline V gene lookup returns CDR1 MNHNY and CDR2 SVGAGI (reference sequence). Trimming left V 7 bases short and J 9 bases short, with 18 bases between. The CDR3 is 13 residues long. Here the CDR3 DNA reads TGTGCCAGCACGACGTCCGGGCTAATAAGCTACACCTTC. It codes for CASTTSGLISYTF.

The CDR3 nucleotides are TGTGCCAGCAGCTTCTCCACAGGGATTTCCTATGGCTACACCTTC. Amino acids: CASSFSTGISYGYTF. This chain joins TRBV7-9 and TRBJ1-2; D perhaps matches TRBD1 (6 bases). Trimming took 3 bases from V and 4 from J, leaving 15 bases between them. This CDR3 has 15 residues. The germline CDR1 and CDR2 sequences are SEHNR and FQNEAQ (reference sequence).

This rearrangement joins TRBV18 to TRBJ1-6; TRBD1 matches at 7 bases. With 4 bases clipped from V and 7 bases from J, the junction kept 4 bases outside the gene matches. In germline, CDR1 is KGHSH, CDR2 LQKENI. The length of the CDR3 is 14 residues. For the CDR3, the DNA is TGTGCCAGCTCACGTGACAGGGAGAATTCACCCCTCCACTTT. Its translation: CASSRDRENSPLHF.